This record looks at one TCR beta chain sequence and its context. Profiled with immunoSEQ multiplex PCR; TCRdb holds only in-frame clones, not every one. The table records around 290,000 clones, roughly nine tenths of them present only once. With 3 bases removed from V and 0 bases from J, the gap between germline ends came to 9 bases. CDR1 GTSNPN and CDR2 SVGIG come from the germline V gene (reference sequence). The length of the CDR3 is 14 residues. Cohort assignment relied on participant-reported clinical history. These data belong to a study of blood T cell repertoires in COVID-19. Background on the study: From the United States, Italy and Spain came samples of acute and convalescent COVID-19. The analysed material was cDNA or gDNA that came from T cells, B-cell-depleted T cells, or PBMCs.

J is TRBJ2-1 and V is TRBV30; D unresolved. The receptor was isolated from a woman aged 40 to 55 who had recovered from COVID-19. Sequenced sample: PBMCs or T cells enriched from blood (not recorded which). The CDR3, as DNA: TGTGCCTGGAGCGACTTAAGCTCCTACAATGAGCAGTTCTTC. Its protein is CAWSDLSSYNEQFF.